This TCR beta chain was sequenced for a study of blood T cell repertoires in COVID-19. On the study more broadly: The study drew acute and convalescent COVID-19 samples from the United States, Italy and Spain. T cells, B-cell-depleted T cells, or PBMCs supplied cDNA or gDNA.

This CDR3 is built from 15 residues. V was clipped by 3 bases and J by 5 bases; unmatched bases: 11. Germline lookup yields CDR1 SGHKS and CDR2 YYEKEE (reference sequence). Source study methods: From reference gene primer amplification, estimates of nucleated cell counts were derived. Using immunoSEQ multiplex PCR, the repertoire was profiled, and TCRdb retains in-frame clones only, with some absent. Clonal size and the V and J genes are those of that table, whereas D and trimming came from the DNA. This sample has approximately 200,000 clones, with around 85% found just once. Sequencing was performed on peripheral blood. The chain is built from TRBV5-5 and TRBJ2-7; 7 nucleotides match TRBD1. The clonotype was recovered from a man aged 25 to 40 with acute or convalescent COVID-19. The CDR3 DNA is TGTGCCAGCAGCTCCCAGGGGGATGTGAGCGACGAGCAGTACTTC. Protein sequence: CASSSQGDVSDEQYF.